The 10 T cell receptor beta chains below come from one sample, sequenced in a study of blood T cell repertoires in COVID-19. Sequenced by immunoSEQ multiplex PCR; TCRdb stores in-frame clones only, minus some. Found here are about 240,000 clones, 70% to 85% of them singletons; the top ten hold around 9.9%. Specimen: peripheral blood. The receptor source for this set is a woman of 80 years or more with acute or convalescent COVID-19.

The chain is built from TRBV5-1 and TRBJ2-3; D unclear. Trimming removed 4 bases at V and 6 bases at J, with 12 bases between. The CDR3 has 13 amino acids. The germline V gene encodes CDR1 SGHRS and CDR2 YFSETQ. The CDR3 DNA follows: TGCGCCAGCAGCCATACCCCAGCGGATACGCAGTATTTT. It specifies CASSHTPADTQYF.

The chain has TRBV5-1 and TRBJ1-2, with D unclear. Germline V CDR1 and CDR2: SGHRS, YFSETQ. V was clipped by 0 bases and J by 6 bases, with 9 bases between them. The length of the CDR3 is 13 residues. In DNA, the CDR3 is TGCGCCAGCAGCTTGGCCGAGGGAAATGGCTACACCTTC. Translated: CASSLAEGNGYTF.

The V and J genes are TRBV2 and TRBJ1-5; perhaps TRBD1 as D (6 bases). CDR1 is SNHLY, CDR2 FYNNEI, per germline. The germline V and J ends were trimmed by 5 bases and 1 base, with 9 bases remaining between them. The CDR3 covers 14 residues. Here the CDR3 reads CASSRTVSNQPQHF. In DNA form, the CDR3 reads TGTGCCAGCAGTAGGACAGTGAGCAATCAGCCCCAGCATTTT. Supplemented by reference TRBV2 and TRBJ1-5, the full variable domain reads EPEVTQTPSHQVTQMGQEVILRCVPISNHLYFYWYRQILGQKVEFLVSFYNNEISEKSEIFDDQFSVERPDGSNFTLKIRSTKLEDSAMYFCASSRTVSNQPQHFGDGTRLSIL.

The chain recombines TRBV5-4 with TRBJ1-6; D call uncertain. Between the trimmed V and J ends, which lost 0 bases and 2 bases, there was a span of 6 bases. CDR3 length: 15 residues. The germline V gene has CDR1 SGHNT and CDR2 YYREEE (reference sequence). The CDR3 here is CASSLGRTYNSPLHF. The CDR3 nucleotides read TGTGCCAGCAGCTTGGGGCGGACCTATAATTCACCCCTCCACTTT.

CDR3 nucleotides: TGTGCTAGTGGTTCCGATCTTACAGGGGGCGGGTCACCCCTCCACTTT. Translation: CASGSDLTGGGSPLHF. J is TRBJ1-6 and V is TRBV12-5; 9 positions agree with TRBD1. The junction had 11 bases not matched to a gene; V was cut back by 4 bases and J by 10 bases. Germline lookup yields CDR1 LGHNT and CDR2 FRNRAP. This CDR3 comprises 16 residues.

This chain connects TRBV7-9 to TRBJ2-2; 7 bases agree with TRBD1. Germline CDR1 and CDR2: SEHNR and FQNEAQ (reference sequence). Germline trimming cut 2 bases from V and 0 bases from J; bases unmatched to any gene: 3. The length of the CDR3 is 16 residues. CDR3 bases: TGTGCCAGCAGCTTAATGGGACAGACGAACACCGGGGAGCTGTTTTTT. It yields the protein CASSLMGQTNTGELFF. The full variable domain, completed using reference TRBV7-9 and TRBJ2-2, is DTGVSQNPRHKITKRGQNVTFRCDPISEHNRLYWYRQTLGQGPEFLTYFQNEAQLEKSRLLSDRFSAERPKGSFSTLEIQRTEQGDSAMYLCASSLMGQTNTGELFFGEGSRLTVL.

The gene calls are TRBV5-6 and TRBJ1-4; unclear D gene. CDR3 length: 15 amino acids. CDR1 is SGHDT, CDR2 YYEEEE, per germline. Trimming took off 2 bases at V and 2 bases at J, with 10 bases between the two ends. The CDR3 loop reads CASSFRVPTNEKLFF. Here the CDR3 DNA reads TGTGCCAGCAGCTTCCGGGTTCCCACTAATGAAAAACTGTTTTTT.

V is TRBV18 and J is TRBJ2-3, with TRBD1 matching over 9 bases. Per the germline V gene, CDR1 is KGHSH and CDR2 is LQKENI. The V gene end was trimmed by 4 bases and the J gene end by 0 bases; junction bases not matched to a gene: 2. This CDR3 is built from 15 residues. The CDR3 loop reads CASSQQGASTDTQYF. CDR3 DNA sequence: TGTGCCAGCTCACAACAGGGGGCCAGCACAGATACGCAGTATTTT. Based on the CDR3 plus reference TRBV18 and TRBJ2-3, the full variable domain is NAGVMQNPRHLVRRRGQEARLRCSPMKGHSHVYWYRQLPEEGLKFMVYLQKENIIDESGMPKERFSAEFPKEGPSILRIQQVVRGDSAAYFCASSQQGASTDTQYFGPGTRLTVL.

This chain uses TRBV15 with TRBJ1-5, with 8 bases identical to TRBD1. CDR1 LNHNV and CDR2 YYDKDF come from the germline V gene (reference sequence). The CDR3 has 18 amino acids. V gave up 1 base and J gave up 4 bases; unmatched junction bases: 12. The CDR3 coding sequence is TGTGCCACCAGCAGAGGACCCTCCGGGACAGGAAGTAATCAGCCCCAGCATTTT. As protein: CATSRGPSGTGSNQPQHF.

In DNA, the CDR3 is TGTGCCAGTAGCTCAGGTGATAGCTCTGGAAACACCATATATTTT. Translated: CASSSGDSSGNTIYF. V is TRBV19 and J is TRBJ1-3; D unclear. V shed 6 bases and J shed 0 bases, with 12 bases lying between them. Per the germline V gene, CDR1 is LNHDA and CDR2 is SQIVND (reference sequence). There are 15 residues in the CDR3.